This T cell receptor beta chain was sequenced for a study of beta chain features in type 1 diabetes. Whole-study results and caveats: For patients, the naive, central memory and Treg TCRB repertoires appeared more alike than for healthy donors. The study left unresolved whether HLA type influences TCRB rearrangement. The VDJ junctions of type 1 diabetes patients carried fewer insertions and more deletions. Moderate yet significant TCRB CDR3 shortening was seen in Type 1 diabetes patients in all four CD4+ subsets.

This clone was counted only a few times. What it binds is not known. Since all of the isolated RNA was reverse transcribed, expressed TCRB transcripts were what got sequenced. The method was immunoSEQ multiplex PCR; TCRdb's version includes in-frame clones alone and lacks a portion of them. The sample gives some 27,000 clones, less than 70% of which show up once; about 2.4% is in the top ten. CD4+ naive, central memory, regulatory and stem cell-like memory subsets were isolated by sorting on CD45RO/CCR7/CD25/CD127/CD95/CD27. Germline values: CDR1 MNHNY, CDR2 SVGAGI (reference sequence). Trimming took 6 bases from V and 7 from J; bases not matched to a gene: 5. The CDR3 contains 15 residues.

The specimen was Tregs from blood. The sequence came from a woman in her twenties or thirties with type 1 diabetes. This chain uses TRBV6-6 with TRBJ2-1, with 14 bases fitting TRBD2. CDR3 in amino acids: CASRWGLAGDNEQFF. As DNA, the CDR3 is TGTGCCAGCAGGTGGGGACTAGCGGGAGATAATGAGCAGTTCTTC.